This T cell receptor (beta chain) was identified in a study of CXCR3-negative and CXCR3-positive naive CD8 T cells. All CD8+ T cell subsets were sorted in triplicate at fewer than 350,000 cells each. TRB cDNA was prepared as libraries by UMI-labeled 5' RACE. TCRdb re-called the 5' RACE reads, yielding one record per CDR3 amino acid sequence without DNA. The sample table sets out approximately 38,000 distinct CDR3 sequences. Germline V gives CDR1 MNHEY, CDR2 SVGEGT. The CDR3 is made up of 15 amino acids. The chain is built from TRBV6-2 or TRBV6-3 and TRBJ2-3; TCRdb's assignment of TRBD1 cannot be checked, as there is no DNA. The sample consisted of memory CD8+ T cells from blood. The source is a human donor in good health. Some clones in this sample may be carry-over from other donors' samples. This CDR3 is CASSPPGDPADTQYF.